Below are 6 T cell receptor beta chains sequenced from a single sample in a study of blood T cell repertoires in COVID-19. TCRdb keeps only in-frame clones here, not all; method: immunoSEQ multiplex PCR. The table lists about 39,000 clones, 75% to 90% of them singletons. Sequenced material: peripheral blood. These receptors were obtained from a human donor in a cohort sampled during active or convalescent COVID-19. The donor label of this sample is uncertain.

The chain couples TRBV6-1 to TRBJ1-1; D may be TRBD1 (5 bases). This CDR3 contains 13 residues. Germline V gene data show CDR1 as MNHNS and CDR2 as SASEGT. Between the trimmed V and J ends, which lost 0 bases and 5 bases, there was a span of 7 bases. CDR3 sequence (DNA): TGTGCCAGCAGTGAAGCGCGGGGGACTGAAGCTTTCTTT. It codes for CASSEARGTEAFF.

V and J are TRBV18 and TRBJ1-1; perhaps TRBD1 as D (6 bases). The CDR3 is made up of 14 amino acids. Trimming stripped 3 bases from V and 1 base from J, with 9 bases between. Looked up from germline, CDR1 is KGHSH and CDR2 is LQKENI. This chain's CDR3 is CASSPPQGNTEAFF. CDR3 coding DNA: TGTGCCAGCTCACCCCCACAGGGGAACACTGAAGCTTTCTTT.

V gene TRBV6-5 combines with J gene TRBJ1-2; D may be TRBD1 (5 bases). This CDR3 has 14 residues. The V end was cut by 4 bases, the J end by 4 bases, with 13 bases between. CDR1 MNHEY and CDR2 SVGAGI come from the germline V gene. CDR3 in amino acids: CASSWTQQGYGYTF. The CDR3 nucleotides are TGTGCCAGCAGTTGGACCCAGCAGGGCTATGGCTACACCTTC.

The chain combines TRBV3-1 (or the pseudogene TRBV3-2) with TRBJ2-2, with no clear D. Per the germline V gene, CDR1 is LGHDT and CDR2 is YNNKEL (reference sequence). Trimming removed 0 bases at V and 1 base at J, with 6 bases between. The CDR3 sequence is 15 residues long. CDR3 sequence: CASSQDPQNTGELFF. CDR3 nucleotide sequence: TGTGCCAGCAGCCAAGATCCCCAGAACACCGGGGAGCTGTTTTTT.

This chain uses TRBV7-9 with TRBJ2-7, with TRBD2 identical over 9 bases. The CDR3 runs to 15 residues. Germline-derived CDR1 and CDR2 are SEHNR and FQNEAQ (reference sequence). The V and J ends lost 5 bases and 0 bases, in that order; junction bases with no gene match: 5. DNA for the CDR3: TGTGCCAGCAGCCTGCGCGGGGGGGGCTCCTACGAGCAGTACTTC. This gives the protein CASSLRGGGSYEQYF.

The chain joins TRBV7-9 to TRBJ2-1; D is unclear. The CDR3 runs to 16 residues. Trimming took 0 bases from V and 8 from J, leaving 17 bases between them. From germline, CDR1 is SEHNR and CDR2 FQNEAQ (reference sequence). The CDR3 region is CASSLALGQTSYEQFF. DNA for the CDR3: TGTGCCAGCAGCTTAGCCCTAGGTCAGACCTCGTATGAGCAGTTCTTC.